This TCR beta chain appears in the sequencing data of a study of blood T cells in healthy people across ages. Primers used in a second PCR of roughly 6 to 12 cycles were a sample-barcoded 5' primer and a J-beta primer mix. MiXCR, run by TCRdb on the 5' RACE reads, gives a single entry per CDR3 protein. This sample carries fewer than 2,000,000 distinct CDR3 sequences, 39% of them seen once, and the ten largest clones take roughly 24%. The sequence was obtained from a human donor in good health. The sample comprised blood.

CDR3 sequence (DNA): TGCGCCAGCAGCGGCCACCGGAACAGCGAGCAGTACTTC. Its protein product is CASSGHRNSEQYF. The chain employs TRBV4-3 and TRBJ2-7; no firm D call. CDR1 is LGHNA, CDR2 YSLEER, per germline. With 5 bases removed from V and 6 bases from J, the gap between germline ends came to 14 bases. The CDR3 sequence is 13 residues long.